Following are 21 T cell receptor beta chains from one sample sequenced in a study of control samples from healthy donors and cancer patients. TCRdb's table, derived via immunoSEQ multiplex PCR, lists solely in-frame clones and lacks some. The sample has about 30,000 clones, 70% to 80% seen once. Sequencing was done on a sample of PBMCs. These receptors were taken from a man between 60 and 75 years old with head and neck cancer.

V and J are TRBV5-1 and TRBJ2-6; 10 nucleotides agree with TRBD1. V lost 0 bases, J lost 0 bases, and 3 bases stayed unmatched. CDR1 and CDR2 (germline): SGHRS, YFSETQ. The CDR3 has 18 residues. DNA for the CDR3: TGCGCCAGCAGCTTGGGACAGGGGGCCCTCTCTGGGGCCAACGTCCTGACTTTC. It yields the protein CASSLGQGALSGANVLTF.

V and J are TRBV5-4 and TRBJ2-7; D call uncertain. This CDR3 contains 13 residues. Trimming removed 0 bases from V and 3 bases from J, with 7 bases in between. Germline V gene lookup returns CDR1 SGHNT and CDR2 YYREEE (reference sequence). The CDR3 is CASSLDRSYEQYF. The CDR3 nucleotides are TGTGCCAGCAGCTTGGACAGAAGCTACGAGCAGTACTTC.

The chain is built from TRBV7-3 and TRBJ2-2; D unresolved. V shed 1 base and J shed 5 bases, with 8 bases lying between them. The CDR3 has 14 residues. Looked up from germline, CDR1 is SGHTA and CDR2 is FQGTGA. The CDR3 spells CASSLNGLTGELFF. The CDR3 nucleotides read TGTGCCAGCAGCTTAAATGGTTTGACCGGGGAGCTGTTTTTT. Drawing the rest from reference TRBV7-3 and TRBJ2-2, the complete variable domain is GAGVSQTPSNKVTEKGKYVELRCDPISGHTALYWYRQSLGQGPEFLIYFQGTGAADDSGLPNDRFFAVRPEGSVSTLKIQRTERGDSAVYLCASSLNGLTGELFFGEGSRLTVL.

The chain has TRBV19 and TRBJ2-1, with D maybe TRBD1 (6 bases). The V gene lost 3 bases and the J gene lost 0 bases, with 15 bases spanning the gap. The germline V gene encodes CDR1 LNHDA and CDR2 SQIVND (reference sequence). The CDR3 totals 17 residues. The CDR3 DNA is TGTGCCAGTAGTATCTCGACAGGTCAAGGCTCCTACAATGAGCAGTTCTTC. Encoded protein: CASSISTGQGSYNEQFF.

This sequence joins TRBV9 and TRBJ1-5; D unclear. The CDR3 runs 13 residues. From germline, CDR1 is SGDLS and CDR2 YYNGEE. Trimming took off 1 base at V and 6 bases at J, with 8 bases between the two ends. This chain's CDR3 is CASSVSPAQPQHF. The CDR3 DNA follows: TGTGCCAGCAGCGTATCGCCAGCTCAGCCCCAGCATTTT.

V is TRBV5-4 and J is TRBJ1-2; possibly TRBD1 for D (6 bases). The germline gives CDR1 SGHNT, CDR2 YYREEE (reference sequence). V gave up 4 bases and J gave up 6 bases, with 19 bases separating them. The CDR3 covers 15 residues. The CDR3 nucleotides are TGTGCCAGCAGCAGCCCTACAGGGACTCGGGATGGCTACACCTTC. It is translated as CASSSPTGTRDGYTF.

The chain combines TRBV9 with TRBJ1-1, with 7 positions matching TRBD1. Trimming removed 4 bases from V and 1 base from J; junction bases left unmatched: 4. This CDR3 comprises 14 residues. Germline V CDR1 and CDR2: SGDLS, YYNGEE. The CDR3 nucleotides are TGTGCCAGCAGCCCCAGGACAGGGAACACTGAAGCTTTCTTT. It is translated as CASSPRTGNTEAFF.

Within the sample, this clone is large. CDR3 in amino acids: CASSVDTMNTEAFF. CDR3 DNA sequence: TGTGCCAGCAGCGTAGACACCATGAACACTGAAGCTTTCTTT. This chain connects TRBV9 to TRBJ1-1; D uncertain. The CDR3 is 14 residues long. Germline V lookup: CDR1 SGDLS, CDR2 YYNGEE. V lost 0 bases and J 0 bases, leaving 6 bases between the germline ends.

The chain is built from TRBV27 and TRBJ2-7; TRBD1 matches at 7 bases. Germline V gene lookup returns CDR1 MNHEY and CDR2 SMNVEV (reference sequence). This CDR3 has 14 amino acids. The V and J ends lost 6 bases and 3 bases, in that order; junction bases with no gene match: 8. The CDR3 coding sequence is TGTGCCAGCAGACCACAGGGGAGACTCTACGAGCAGTACTTC. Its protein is CASRPQGRLYEQYF.

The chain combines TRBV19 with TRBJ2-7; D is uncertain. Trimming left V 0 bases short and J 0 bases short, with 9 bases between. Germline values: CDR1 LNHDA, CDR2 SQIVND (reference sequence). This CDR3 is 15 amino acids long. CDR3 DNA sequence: TGTGCCAGTAGTATAGAGCGGAGCAGCTCCTACGAGCAGTACTTC. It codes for CASSIERSSSYEQYF.

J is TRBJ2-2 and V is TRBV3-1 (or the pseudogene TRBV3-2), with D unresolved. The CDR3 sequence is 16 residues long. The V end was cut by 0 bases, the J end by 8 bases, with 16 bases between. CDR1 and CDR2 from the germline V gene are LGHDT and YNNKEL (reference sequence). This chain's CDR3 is CASSQEVLQPWGELFF. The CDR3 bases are TGTGCCAGCAGCCAAGAAGTCCTACAACCTTGGGGGGAGCTGTTTTTT.

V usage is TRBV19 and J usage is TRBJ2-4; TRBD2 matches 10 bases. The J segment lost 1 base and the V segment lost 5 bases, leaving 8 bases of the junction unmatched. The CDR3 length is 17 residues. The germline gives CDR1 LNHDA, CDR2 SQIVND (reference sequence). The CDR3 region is CASSLLTSGWAKNIQYF. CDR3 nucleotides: TGTGCCAGTAGTCTCCTGACTAGCGGGTGGGCCAAAAACATTCAGTACTTC.

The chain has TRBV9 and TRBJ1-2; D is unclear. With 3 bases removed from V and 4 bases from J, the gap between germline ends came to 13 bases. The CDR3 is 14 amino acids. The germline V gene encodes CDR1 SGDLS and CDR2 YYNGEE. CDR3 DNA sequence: TGTGCCAGCAGCGGAGATCCCGGCCCCTATGGCTACACCTTC. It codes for CASSGDPGPYGYTF.

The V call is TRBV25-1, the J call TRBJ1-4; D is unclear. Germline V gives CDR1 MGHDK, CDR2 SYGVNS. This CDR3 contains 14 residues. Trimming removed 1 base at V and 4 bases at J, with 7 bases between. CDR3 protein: CASSEFGGNEKLFF. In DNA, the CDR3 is TGTGCCAGCAGTGAATTTGGCGGTAATGAAAAACTGTTTTTT.

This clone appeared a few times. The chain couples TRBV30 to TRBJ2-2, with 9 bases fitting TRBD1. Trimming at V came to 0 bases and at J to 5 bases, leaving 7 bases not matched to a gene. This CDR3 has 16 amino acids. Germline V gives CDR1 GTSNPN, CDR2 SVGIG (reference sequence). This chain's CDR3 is CAWSVGDRALTGELFF. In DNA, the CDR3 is TGTGCCTGGAGTGTAGGGGACAGGGCTTTGACCGGGGAGCTGTTTTTT.

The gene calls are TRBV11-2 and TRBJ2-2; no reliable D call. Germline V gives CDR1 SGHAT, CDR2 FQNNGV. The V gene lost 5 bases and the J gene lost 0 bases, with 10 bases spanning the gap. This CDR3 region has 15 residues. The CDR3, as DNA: TGTGCCAGCAGCCAAGGTGCAGCGAACACCGGGGAGCTGTTTTTT. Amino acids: CASSQGAANTGELFF. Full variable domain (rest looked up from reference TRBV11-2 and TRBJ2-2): EAGVAQSPRYKIIEKRQSVAFWCNPISGHATLYWYQQILGQGPKLLIQFQNNGVVDDSQLPKDRFSAERLKGVDSTLKIQPAKLEDSAVYLCASSQGAANTGELFFGEGSRLTVL.

CDR3 sequence reads: CASSKQLGNTEAFF. The CDR3 DNA sequence: TGTGCCAGCAGCAAACAATTAGGGAACACTGAAGCTTTCTTT. The chain uses TRBV16 and TRBJ1-1; D is unresolved. V lost 5 bases to trimming and J lost 1 base, with 11 bases between them. This CDR3 is built from 14 residues. In germline, CDR1 is KGHSY, CDR2 FQNENV.

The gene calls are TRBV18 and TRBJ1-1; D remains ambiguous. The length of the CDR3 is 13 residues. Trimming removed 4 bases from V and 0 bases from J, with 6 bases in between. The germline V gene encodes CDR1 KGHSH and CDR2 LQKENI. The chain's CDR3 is CASSQDLNTEAFF. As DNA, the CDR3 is TGTGCCAGCTCACAGGATTTGAACACTGAAGCTTTCTTT.

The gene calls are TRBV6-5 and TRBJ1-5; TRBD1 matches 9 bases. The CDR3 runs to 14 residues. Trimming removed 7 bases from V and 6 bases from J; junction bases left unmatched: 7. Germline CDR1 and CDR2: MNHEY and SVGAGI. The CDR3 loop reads CASTRDRVGQPQHF. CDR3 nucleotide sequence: TGTGCCAGCACCAGGGACAGGGTCGGTCAGCCCCAGCATTTT.

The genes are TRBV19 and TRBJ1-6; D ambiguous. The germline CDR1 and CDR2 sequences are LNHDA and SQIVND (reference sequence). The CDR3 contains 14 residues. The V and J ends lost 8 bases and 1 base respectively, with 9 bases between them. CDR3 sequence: CASGIRSYNSPLHF. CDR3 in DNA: TGTGCCAGTGGGATCCGGTCCTATAATTCACCCCTCCACTTT.

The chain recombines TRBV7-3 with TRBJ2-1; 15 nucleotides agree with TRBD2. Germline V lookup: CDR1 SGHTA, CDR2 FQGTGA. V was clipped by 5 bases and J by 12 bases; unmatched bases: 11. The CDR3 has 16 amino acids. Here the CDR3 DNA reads TGTGCCAGCAGCCCCAACCCGGGACTAGCGGGAGGTGGGCAGTTCTTC. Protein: CASSPNPGLAGGGQFF.